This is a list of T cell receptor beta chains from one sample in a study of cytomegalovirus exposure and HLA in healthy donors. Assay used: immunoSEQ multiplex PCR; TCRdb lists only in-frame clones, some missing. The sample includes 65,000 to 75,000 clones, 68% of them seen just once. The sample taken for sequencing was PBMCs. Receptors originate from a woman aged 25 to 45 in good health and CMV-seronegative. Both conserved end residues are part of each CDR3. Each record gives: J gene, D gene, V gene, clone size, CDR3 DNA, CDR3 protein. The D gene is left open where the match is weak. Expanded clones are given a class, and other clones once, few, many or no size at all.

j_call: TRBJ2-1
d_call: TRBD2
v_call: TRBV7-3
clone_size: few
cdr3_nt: TGTGCCAGCAGCCCGTGGACTAGCGCATACAATGAGCAGTTCTTC
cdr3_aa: CASSPWTSAYNEQFF

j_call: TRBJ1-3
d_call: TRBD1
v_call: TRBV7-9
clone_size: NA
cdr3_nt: TGTGCCAGCAGCCCCGACAGGGCTGGAAACACCATATATTTT
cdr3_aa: CASSPDRAGNTIYF

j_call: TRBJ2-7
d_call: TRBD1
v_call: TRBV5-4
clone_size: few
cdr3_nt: TGTGCCAGCAGCTACCGACAGGGCCAAGACGAGCAGTACTTC
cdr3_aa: CASSYRQGQDEQYF

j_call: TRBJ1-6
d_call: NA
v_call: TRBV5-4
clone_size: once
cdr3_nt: TGTGCCAGCAGCCGGGGGAACTATAATTCACCCCTCCACTTT
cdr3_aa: CASSRGNYNSPLHF

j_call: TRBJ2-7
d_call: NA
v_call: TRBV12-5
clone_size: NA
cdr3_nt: TGTGCTAGTGGGGACAGCCTCTACGAGCAGTACTTC
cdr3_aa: CASGDSLYEQYF

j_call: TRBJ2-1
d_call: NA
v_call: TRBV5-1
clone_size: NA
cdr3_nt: TGCGCCAGCAGCTCCACTCAGGGCAATGAGCAGTTCTTC
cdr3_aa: CASSSTQGNEQFF

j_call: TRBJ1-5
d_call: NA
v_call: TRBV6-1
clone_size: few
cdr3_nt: TGTGCCGTAGCAGGGGACAATCAGCCCCAGCATTTT
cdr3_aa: CAVAGDNQPQHF

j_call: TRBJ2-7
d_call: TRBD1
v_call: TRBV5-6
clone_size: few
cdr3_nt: TGTGCCAGCAGCACCCCCCAGGGGGCGCCGTCCTACGAGCAGTACTTC
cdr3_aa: CASSTPQGAPSYEQYF

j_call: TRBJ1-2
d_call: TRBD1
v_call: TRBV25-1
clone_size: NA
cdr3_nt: TGTGCCAGCAGTGAACCCGGGACAGGGGCTCCTAACTATGGCTACACCTTC
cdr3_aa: CASSEPGTGAPNYGYTF

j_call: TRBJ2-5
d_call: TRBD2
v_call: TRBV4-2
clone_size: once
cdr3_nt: TGTGCCAGCAGCCAAGGTAGCGGGGGGGAAAAAGAGACCCAGTACTTC
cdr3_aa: CASSQGSGGEKETQYF

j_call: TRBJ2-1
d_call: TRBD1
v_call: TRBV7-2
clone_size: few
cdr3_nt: TGTGCCAGCAGCTTACGGATGACAGGGGCAGGGAATGAGCAGTTCTTC
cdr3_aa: CASSLRMTGAGNEQFF

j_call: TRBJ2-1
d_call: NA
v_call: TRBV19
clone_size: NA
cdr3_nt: TGTGCCAGTAGTATAGGCGGGGCCTACAATGAGCAGTTCTTC
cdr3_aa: CASSIGGAYNEQFF

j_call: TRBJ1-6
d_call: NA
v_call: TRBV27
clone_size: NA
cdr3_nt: TGTGCCAGCAGTGTGCGAGACTATGGTGTTCATAATTCACCCCTCCACTTT
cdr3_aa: CASSVRDYGVHNSPLHF

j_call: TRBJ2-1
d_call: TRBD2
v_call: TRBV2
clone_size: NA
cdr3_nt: TGTGCCAGCAGAGCACTAGCGGGGGGGCGCCACAATGAGCAGTTCTTC
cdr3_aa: CASRALAGGRHNEQFF

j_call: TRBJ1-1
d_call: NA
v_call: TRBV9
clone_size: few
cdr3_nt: TGTGCCAGCAGCGTAGACGGGAACACTGAAGCTTTCTTT
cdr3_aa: CASSVDGNTEAFF

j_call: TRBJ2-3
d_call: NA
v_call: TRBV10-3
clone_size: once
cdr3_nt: TGTGCCACCCGAAAGGGAGGTGGGGTGAGCGCAGATACGCAGTATTTT
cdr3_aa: CATRKGGGVSADTQYF

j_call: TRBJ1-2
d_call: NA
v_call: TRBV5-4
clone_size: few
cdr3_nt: TGCGCCAGCAGCCAAGATTCAGGGGCCGGGTATGGCTACACCTTC
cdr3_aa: CASSQDSGAGYGYTF

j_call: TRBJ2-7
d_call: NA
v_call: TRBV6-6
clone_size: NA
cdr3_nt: TGTGCCAGCAGTCACGAAAACTTACAGGGTAGACAGTACTTC
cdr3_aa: CASSHENLQGRQYF

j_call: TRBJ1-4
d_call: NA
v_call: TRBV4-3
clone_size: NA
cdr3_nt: TGCGCCAGCAGCCAAGGCACAGGGACTAATGAAAAACTGTTTTTT
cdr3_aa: CASSQGTGTNEKLFF

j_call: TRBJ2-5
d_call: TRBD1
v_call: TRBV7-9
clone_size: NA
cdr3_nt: TGTGCCAGCAGCTGGGACAGCCAAGAGACCCAGTACTTC
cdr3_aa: CASSWDSQETQYF

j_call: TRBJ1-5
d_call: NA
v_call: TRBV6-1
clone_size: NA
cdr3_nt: TGTGCCAGCAGACCAGAGGGCAGACCTAATCAGCCCCAGCATTTT
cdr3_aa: CASRPEGRPNQPQHF

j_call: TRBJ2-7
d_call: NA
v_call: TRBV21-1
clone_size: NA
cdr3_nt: TGTGCCAGCAGCAAAGAATGGGACACTCCGGGCTACGAGCAGTACTTC
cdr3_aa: CASSKEWDTPGYEQYF